Sequencing of this T cell receptor beta chain was carried out in a study of CD8 T cells in ankylosing spondylitis (dated by TCRdb to 2017 to 2019). A note on the overall study: To find TCR variants linked to disease, the study profiled T cell receptor beta repertoires in ankylosing spondylitis patients and healthy donors. The full study cohort comprised 20 to 25 ankylosing spondylitis patients and approximately 100 healthy donors. Samples of peripheral blood were taken, and for ankylosing spondylitis patients, synovial fluid was collected as well. On the study overall, not on this receptor specifically: The disease-linked clones were reported to be significantly enriched in matched synovial fluid samples from ankylosing spondylitis patients. Blood from ankylosing spondylitis patients appeared to be characterized by a TCR beta motif composed of eight or nine highly homologous amino acid variants. Some motif variants had previously been reported in the synovial fluid and blood of reactive arthritis patients, which suggests shared mechanisms of disease initiation. The disease-linked clones had a CD8+ phenotype and were found at relatively low frequencies in peripheral blood.

Sequencer: Illumina HiSeq 2500. TCR beta libraries were prepared by quantitative 5'-RACE with molecular barcodes. In the original analysis: A new computational method based on a probabilistic model of VDJ rearrangement was used to identify disease-linked TCR variants. TCRdb's own reprocessing of the public reads used fastp at Q25 and MiXCR and kept productive beta chains. Identical CDR3 proteins give one entry, which carries the most common genes and DNA. TCRdb's processing, not the authors' own work, is the source of the V and J calls. Present in this sample are about 90,000 distinct CDR3 sequences, roughly 30% of which were seen just once. Around three fifths of the sample rests with the top ten. The CDR3 goes from the cysteine to the phenylalanine over 15 residues. CDR3 DNA only is kept here, 45 bases in frame from base 1. Trimming takes 4 bases from V and 2 bases from J, and the germline ends sit 13 bases apart. Looking up the germline V gene (reference sequence) yields CDR1 SGHKS and CDR2 YYEKEE.

This clonotype was seen only a few times. Its target antigen remains unknown. Base-call qualities are not available, and no considerably larger clone is one nucleotide away. The clonotype comes from a male donor with ankylosing spondylitis or in good health (not recorded which). The sequence is built from TRBV5-5 and TRBJ1-5; 6 matching bases give a weak D call of TRBD1. Sample: blood, either unsorted or a sorted T cell fraction (not recorded which). The nucleotide sequence is TGTGCCAGCAGCCTTACAGGGTCTCGCAATCAGCCCCAGCATTTT. This encodes CASSLTGSRNQPQHF.